These 18 T cell receptor beta chains were sequenced from one sample in a study of T cells in Graves' hyperthyroidism and ophthalmopathy. Authors of the study amplified TCR beta CDR3 regions from RNA transcripts. The study used the HTBI primer set for a first-round RT-PCR of the TCR CDR3. TCRdb re-analysed the multiplex PCR reads in MiXCR, keeping a single row per CDR3 protein. The repertoire has about 560,000 distinct CDR3 sequences, around 15% of them found once; the top ten carry around 19%. Sequencing was carried out using blood. These receptor sequences come from a woman under 30 with Graves' hyperthyroidism.

The V gene is TRBV2, the J gene TRBJ2-1, with D possibly matching TRBD2 (5 bases). Germline CDR1 is SNHLY and CDR2 is FYNNEI. V was trimmed by 4 bases and J by 2 bases, leaving 6 bases between them. The CDR3 is 13 amino acids. CDR3 DNA: TGTGCCAGCAGTGCGGAGGCCTACAATGAGCAGTTCTTC. It specifies CASSAEAYNEQFF.

The gene calls are TRBV7-2 and TRBJ1-5; the D is unclear. The ends were cut back, 3 bases at V and 11 bases at J, with 14 bases in the middle. Germline V gene lookup returns CDR1 SGHTA and CDR2 FQGNSA. This CDR3 has 13 residues. CDR3 bases: TGTGCCAGCAGCTTCAACGGTGAAACAGCCCAGCATTTT. This translates into CASSFNGETAQHF.

This clonotype has only a few counts. The genes are TRBV19 and TRBJ2-7, with 9 bases matching TRBD2. This CDR3 contains 15 residues. Germline assignment: CDR1 LNHDA and CDR2 SQIVND (reference sequence). With V trimmed by 0 bases and J by 3 bases, 3 bases remained unmatched. CDR3 sequence reads: CASSIDSGRIYEQYF. The CDR3 DNA reads as TGTGCCAGTAGTATAGATAGCGGGAGAATCTACGAGCAGTACTTC.

This chain joins TRBV7-9 and TRBJ1-1; D is perhaps TRBD1 (6 bases). The germline V gene encodes CDR1 SEHNR and CDR2 FQNEAQ (reference sequence). Trimming pared 3 bases from V and 1 base from J, leaving 12 bases between. This CDR3 is 15 amino acids long. As DNA, the CDR3 is TGTGCCAGCAGCTTGGGCGGGACAAAGAACACTGAAGCTTTCTTT. It codes for CASSLGGTKNTEAFF.

In its sample, this clonotype was seen many times. The chain combines TRBV28 with TRBJ1-1, with D perhaps TRBD1 (5 bases). Trimming took off 3 bases at V and 1 base at J, with 18 bases between the two ends. This CDR3 has 17 amino acids. Germline values: CDR1 MDHEN, CDR2 SYDVKM. The CDR3 reads CASSFPNTRAKNTEAFF. As DNA, the CDR3 is TGTGCCAGCAGTTTCCCTAACACCAGGGCAAAGAACACTGAAGCTTTCTTT.

In its sample, this clonotype was seen a few times. The J gene is TRBJ2-3, the V gene TRBV30; D assignment may be TRBD1 or TRBD2 (5 bases each). There are 14 residues in the CDR3. With 1 base removed from V and 5 bases from J, the gap between germline ends came to 13 bases. Germline CDR1 GTSNPN, CDR2 SVGIG (reference sequence). For the CDR3, the DNA is TGTGCCTGGAGTGGTCGGGGCTTGGGAGATACGCAGTATTTT. Protein sequence: CAWSGRGLGDTQYF.

This clonotype appeared many times. V gene TRBV12-3 or TRBV12-4 combines with J gene TRBJ2-7; the D gene is possibly TRBD1 (5 bases). This CDR3 spans 14 amino acids. V was trimmed by 5 bases and J by 3 bases, leaving 14 bases between them. CDR3 sequence (DNA): TGTGCCAGCAGTCCCACGGTCAGGGTCTACGAGCAGTACTTC. Translating gives CASSPTVRVYEQYF.

This clonotype was counted at least ten times. V and J are TRBV15 and TRBJ2-5; TRBD2 agrees at 11 bases. Germline loops: CDR1 LNHNV, CDR2 YYDKDF (reference sequence). The CDR3 extends over 17 amino acids. The V segment lost 0 bases and the J segment 5 bases; nucleotides outside the gene matches: 8. The CDR3 DNA is TGTGCCACCAGCAGAGATGTTAGCGGGAGGGCCGGGGAGACCCAGTACTTC. As protein: CATSRDVSGRAGETQYF.

The chain recombines TRBV3-1 with TRBJ2-1; TRBD2 matches 9 bases. The length of the CDR3 is 14 residues. Unmatched junction bases numbered 9, after V lost 1 base and J lost 14 bases. Germline V gene data show CDR1 as LGHDT and CDR2 as YNNKEL (reference sequence). The CDR3 loop is CASSQGVSGGWEFF. CDR3 nucleotide sequence: TGTGCCAGCAGCCAAGGGGTTAGCGGGGGTTGGGAGTTCTTC.

This clonotype occurred many times. The genes are TRBV2 and TRBJ1-5; D call uncertain. The CDR3 sequence is 16 residues long. Germline CDR1 is SNHLY and CDR2 is FYNNEI. V lost 5 bases and J 3 bases, leaving 17 bases between the germline ends. The CDR3 region has the DNA TGTGCCAGCAGTCCACACAGAGCCCGAGACAATCAGCCCCAGCATTTT. It codes for CASSPHRARDNQPQHF.

This clonotype was counted ten times or more. The chain has TRBV7-9 and TRBJ2-3; tentative D call: TRBD2 (6 bases). V lost 8 bases and J 8 bases, leaving 11 bases between the germline ends. This CDR3 has 11 amino acids. CDR1 SEHNR and CDR2 FQNEAQ come from the germline V gene (reference sequence). The CDR3 DNA reads TGTGCCAGCGGGGAGGTAGCTACGCAGTATTTT. Protein product: CASGEVATQYF.

The table lists this clonotype with many counts. J is TRBJ2-3 and V is TRBV2, with 8 bases matching TRBD2. The junction had 14 bases not matched to a gene; V was cut back by 10 bases and J by 2 bases. The CDR3 extends over 16 amino acids. Per the germline V gene, CDR1 is SNHLY and CDR2 is FYNNEI. The CDR3 loop is CATASGLAGLTDTQYF. The DNA for the CDR3 is TGTGCCACCGCGAGTGGACTAGCCGGACTCACAGATACGCAGTATTTT.

This clonotype was seen many times. The chain links TRBV18 to TRBJ2-5; D call uncertain. Germline loops: CDR1 KGHSH, CDR2 LQKENI. This CDR3 contains 13 residues. V lost 0 bases to trimming and J lost 5 bases, with 7 bases between them. For the CDR3, the DNA is TGTGCCAGCTCACCACCTGTACAGGAGACCCAGTACTTC. Protein sequence: CASSPPVQETQYF.

This clonotype turned up a few times. The chain joins TRBV5-1 to TRBJ2-6; D perhaps matches TRBD1 (5 bases). Germline V gives CDR1 SGHRS, CDR2 YFSETQ. This CDR3 region has 15 residues. V shed 1 base and J shed 2 bases, with 7 bases lying between them. The CDR3 loop is CASSLQGPGANVLTF. CDR3 nucleotides: TGCGCCAGCAGCTTGCAGGGTCCTGGGGCCAACGTCCTGACTTTC.

Only a few counts were recorded for this clonotype. The chain uses TRBV3-1 and TRBJ2-7; 9 bases match TRBD1. This CDR3 region has 15 residues. Looked up from germline, CDR1 is LGHDT and CDR2 is YNNKEL (reference sequence). V shed 3 bases, J shed 3 bases, and the junction held 6 bases outside the gene matches. CDR3 sequence: CASSQGTGNFYEQYF. Here the CDR3 DNA reads TGTGCCAGCAGCCAGGGGACAGGGAATTTCTACGAGCAGTACTTC.

The sample holds one count of this clonotype. V and J are TRBV20-1 and TRBJ1-6; possible D gene TRBD1, 5 bases. V was shortened by 3 bases and J by 7 bases, with 13 bases between the two germline ends. This CDR3 has 14 residues. CDR1 and CDR2 from the germline V gene are DFQATT and SNEGSKA (reference sequence). DNA of the CDR3: TGCAGTGCTAGGATTCAGGGTCAGAATTCACCCCTCCACTTT. This encodes CSARIQGQNSPLHF.

The rearrangement uses TRBV29-1 and TRBJ2-7; 7 bases map to TRBD1. The CDR3 has 11 amino acids. V was pared by 6 bases and J by 1 base, with 0 bases of the junction left unmatched. Per germline, CDR1 SQVTM and CDR2 ANQGSEA. The CDR3 sequence is CSVTGSYEQYF. The CDR3, as DNA: TGCAGCGTGACAGGGTCCTACGAGCAGTACTTC.

This clonotype was seen ten or more times. This chain uses TRBV28 with TRBJ2-3; no firm D call. V was trimmed by 6 bases and J by 0 bases, leaving 10 bases between them. CDR1 MDHEN and CDR2 SYDVKM come from the germline V gene. The CDR3 has 14 amino acids. The CDR3 region is CASRPGSSTDTQYF. Written as DNA, the CDR3 is TGTGCCAGCAGGCCCGGTTCGAGCACAGATACGCAGTATTTT.